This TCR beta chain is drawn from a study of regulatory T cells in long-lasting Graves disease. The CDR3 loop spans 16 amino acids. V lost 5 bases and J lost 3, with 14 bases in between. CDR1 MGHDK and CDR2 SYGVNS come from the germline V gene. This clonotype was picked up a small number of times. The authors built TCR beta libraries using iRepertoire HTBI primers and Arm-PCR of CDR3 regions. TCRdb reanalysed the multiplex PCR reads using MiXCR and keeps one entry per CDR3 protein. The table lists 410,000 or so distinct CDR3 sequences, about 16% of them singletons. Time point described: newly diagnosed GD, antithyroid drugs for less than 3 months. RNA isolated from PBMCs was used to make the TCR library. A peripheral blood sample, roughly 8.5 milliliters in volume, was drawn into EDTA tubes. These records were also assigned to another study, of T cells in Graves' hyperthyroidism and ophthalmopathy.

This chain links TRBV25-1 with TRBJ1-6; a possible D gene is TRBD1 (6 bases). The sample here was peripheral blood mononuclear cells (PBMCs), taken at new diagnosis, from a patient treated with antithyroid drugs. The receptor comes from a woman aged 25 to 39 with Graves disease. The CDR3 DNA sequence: TGTGCCAGCAGTTCCCGGACAGAAAGCTATAATTCACCCCTCCACTTT. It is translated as CASSSRTESYNSPLHF. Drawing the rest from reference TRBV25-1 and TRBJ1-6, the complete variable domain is EADIYQTPRYLVIGTGKKITLECSQTMGHDKMYWYQQDPGMELHLIHYSYGVNSTEKGDLSSESTVSRIRTEHFPLTLESARPSHTSQYLCASSSRTESYNSPLHFGNGTRLTVT.